One and the same sample provided the 9 T cell receptor beta chains below, sequenced in a study of T cells in Graves' hyperthyroidism and ophthalmopathy. TCR beta CDR3 region amplification was performed from RNA transcripts. A first-round RT-PCR of the TCR CDR3 used the HTBI primer set. TCRdb itself ran the multiplex PCR reads through MiXCR, one entry per CDR3 protein. The sample lists 300,000 to 450,000 distinct CDR3 sequences, around 15% occurring once. The sequenced sample was blood. Receptor source: a woman in her 30s with Graves' ophthalmopathy.

Ten or more counts support this clonotype. The rearrangement joins TRBV11-2 to TRBJ2-7, with D hard to call. CDR1 and CDR2 from the germline V gene are SGHAT and FQNNGV. The CDR3 is made up of 12 amino acids. V was trimmed by 1 base and J by 3 bases, leaving 4 bases between them. The CDR3 DNA sequence: TGTGCCAGCAGCTTAGCAGACTACGAGCAGTACTTC. Its protein is CASSLADYEQYF. Looking up the rest from reference TRBV11-2 and TRBJ2-7 gives the full variable domain: EAGVAQSPRYKIIEKRQSVAFWCNPISGHATLYWYQQILGQGPKLLIQFQNNGVVDDSQLPKDRFSAERLKGVDSTLKIQPAKLEDSAVYLCASSLADYEQYFGPGTRLTVT.

This clonotype was observed many times. This chain uses TRBV30 with TRBJ2-5; weak D call: TRBD1 (6 bases). The CDR3 is 14 amino acids. The V gene's germline CDR1 is GTSNPN and CDR2 SVGIG (reference sequence). V dropped 1 base and J dropped 5 bases, with 14 bases sitting between them. CDR3: CAWSDAGVAETQYF. In DNA form, the CDR3 reads TGTGCCTGGAGTGACGCAGGGGTTGCGGAGACCCAGTACTTC.

This clonotype came up a few times. The chain combines TRBV5-4 with TRBJ2-6; the match to TRBD1 covers 9 bases. CDR3 length: 18 amino acids. V was clipped by 0 bases and J by 1 base; unmatched bases: 5. CDR1 SGHNT and CDR2 YYREEE come from the germline V gene (reference sequence). The CDR3, as DNA: TGTGCCAGCAGCTTGGCGGGACAGGGCGCTTCTGGGGCCAACGTCCTGACTTTC. Its translation is CASSLAGQGASGANVLTF.

This clonotype came up many times. This chain joins TRBV28 and TRBJ1-2; a weak D match, TRBD1 (5 bases). The V gene's germline CDR1 is MDHEN and CDR2 SYDVKM. The V end was cut by 3 bases, the J end by 4 bases, with 6 bases between. The CDR3 extends over 12 amino acids. This chain's CDR3 is CASSFGAYGYTF. In DNA form, the CDR3 reads TGTGCCAGCAGTTTCGGGGCCTATGGCTACACCTTC.

This clonotype was picked up a small number of times. The gene calls are TRBV5-1 and TRBJ1-2, with D tentatively TRBD1 (5 bases). The CDR3 covers 15 residues. Germline CDR1 and CDR2: SGHRS and YFSETQ. V lost 6 bases, J lost 8 bases, and 23 bases lay in between. CDR3 sequence reads: CASNRLDTTTGGYTF. In nucleotides, the CDR3 is TGCGCCAGCAACAGGTTGGACACCACAACGGGAGGCTACACCTTC.

This clonotype was observed at least ten times. One end of the junction varies from germline; a read error may be responsible. The chain combines TRBV6-1 with TRBJ2-3; the match to TRBD2 covers 9 bases. Germline CDR1 is MNHNS and CDR2 is SASEGT. This CDR3 has 17 amino acids. The CDR3 nucleotides read TGTGCTAGCAGTGAGACTAGCGGATCCGACAGCACAGATACGCAGTATTTT. It specifies CASSETSGSDSTDTQYF.

This clonotype showed up many times. V is TRBV20-1 and J is TRBJ1-6; possibly TRBD1 for D (5 bases). This CDR3 region has 15 residues. Trimming removed 6 bases at V and 9 bases at J, with 21 bases between. CDR1 and CDR2 (germline): DFQATT, SNEGSKA (reference sequence). CDR3 bases: TGCAGTGCCGCCAGGGCAAATACTGGATTTTCACCCCTCCACTTT. This encodes CSAARANTGFSPLHF.

This clonotype was recorded at least ten times. The CDR3 DNA is TGTGCCAGCAGCCAAGACCCTTTCTCTAGTGAAAAACTGTTTTTT. Translating it yields CASSQDPFSSEKLFF. The chain has TRBV3-1 and TRBJ1-4; the D is unclear. Germline loops: CDR1 LGHDT, CDR2 YNNKEL (reference sequence). The CDR3 consists of 15 residues. V gave up 0 bases and J gave up 7 bases, with 12 bases separating them.

Many counts were recorded for this clonotype. The J gene is TRBJ2-5, the V gene TRBV7-9, with D possibly TRBD1 on 6 matching bases. This CDR3 has 15 residues. Germline lookup yields CDR1 SEHNR and CDR2 FQNEAQ (reference sequence). V gave up 0 bases and J gave up 4 bases, with 12 bases separating them. DNA of the CDR3: TGTGCCAGCAGCTTAGCGGCATTAGGGGGAGAGACCCAGTACTTC. This encodes CASSLAALGGETQYF.